This is a list of T cell receptor beta chains from one sample in a study of blood T cells in healthy people across ages. TCRdb re-analysed the 5' RACE reads in MiXCR, keeping a single row per CDR3 protein. The sample consists of roughly 500,000 distinct CDR3 sequences, roughly a quarter of them appearing once. Sequencing used blood. The receptors shown here come from a woman aged 70-85 years in good health. Each CDR3 is given with its conserved first and last residue. A D gene is named only where the DNA matches it firmly. Size tells how often a clone was seen (once, few, many) or the class of an expanded clone, and some rows leave it out.

j_call: TRBJ2-5
clone_size: .
v_call: TRBV6-2/TRBV6-3
d_call: TRBD1
cdr3_aa: CASKGTGQETQYF
cdr3_nt: TGTGCCAGCAAGGGGACAGGACAAGAGACCCAGTACTTC

j_call: TRBJ2-2
clone_size: few
v_call: TRBV20-1
d_call: TRBD1
cdr3_aa: CSAWDSHHGELFF
cdr3_nt: TGCAGTGCTTGGGACAGTCACCACGGGGAGCTGTTTTTT

j_call: TRBJ2-7
clone_size: few
v_call: TRBV14
d_call: TRBD2
cdr3_aa: CASSLRASGSYEQYF
cdr3_nt: TGTGCCAGCAGTCTTCGGGCTAGCGGATCCTACGAGCAGTACTTC

j_call: TRBJ2-1
clone_size: .
v_call: TRBV29-1
d_call: .
cdr3_aa: CSVEWESGGAGDEQFF
cdr3_nt: TGCAGCGTTGAATGGGAGAGCGGAGGGGCCGGGGACGAGCAGTTCTTC

j_call: TRBJ2-3
clone_size: few
v_call: TRBV6-2/TRBV6-3
d_call: .
cdr3_aa: CASSRVPDTQYF
cdr3_nt: TGTGCCAGCAGCCGCGTCCCGGATACGCAGTATTTT

j_call: TRBJ1-1
clone_size: .
v_call: TRBV9
d_call: .
cdr3_aa: CASSIGVFTEAFF
cdr3_nt: TGTGCCAGCAGCATTGGGGTTTTCACTGAAGCTTTCTTT

j_call: TRBJ2-7
clone_size: .
v_call: TRBV7-3
d_call: TRBD2
cdr3_aa: CASSLSGGRDYEQYF
cdr3_nt: TGTGCCAGCAGCTTATCGGGCGGGAGAGACTACGAGCAGTACTTC

j_call: TRBJ2-7
clone_size: few
v_call: TRBV20-1
d_call: .
cdr3_aa: CSARDSAGIYEQYF
cdr3_nt: TGCAGTGCTAGAGATAGTGCGGGGATCTACGAGCAGTACTTC

j_call: TRBJ1-2
clone_size: .
v_call: TRBV6-4
d_call: .
cdr3_aa: CASSDSKRGYTF
cdr3_nt: TGTGCCAGCAGTGACTCGAAGAGGGGCTACACCTTC

j_call: TRBJ1-2
clone_size: .
v_call: TRBV9
d_call: .
cdr3_aa: CASSVGGHNYGYTF
cdr3_nt: TGTGCCAGCAGCGTCGGGGGCCATAACTATGGCTACACCTTC

j_call: TRBJ2-5
clone_size: .
v_call: TRBV10-3
d_call: .
cdr3_aa: CAISPTYRAGETQYF
cdr3_nt: TGTGCCATCAGTCCGACGTACAGGGCGGGGGAGACCCAGTACTTC

j_call: TRBJ2-2
clone_size: .
v_call: TRBV9
d_call: .
cdr3_aa: CASSVQLLNTGELFF
cdr3_nt: TGTGCCAGCAGCGTCCAATTGTTGAACACCGGGGAGCTGTTTTTT

j_call: TRBJ2-3
clone_size: .
v_call: TRBV9
d_call: TRBD2
cdr3_aa: CASSRGGADTQYF
cdr3_nt: TGTGCCAGCAGCCGGGGGGGCGCAGATACGCAGTATTTT

j_call: TRBJ2-7
clone_size: .
v_call: TRBV6-2/TRBV6-3
d_call: .
cdr3_aa: CASSPSGPTQNYEQYF
cdr3_nt: TGTGCCAGCAGCCCGAGCGGGCCCACACAAAACTACGAGCAGTACTTC

j_call: TRBJ2-5
clone_size: .
v_call: TRBV7-2
d_call: .
cdr3_aa: CASSLGLGSAETQYF
cdr3_nt: TGTGCCAGCAGCTTAGGCCTTGGGTCAGCAGAGACCCAGTACTTC

j_call: TRBJ1-2
clone_size: few
v_call: TRBV5-6
d_call: .
cdr3_aa: CASSQLGATDGYTF
cdr3_nt: TGTGCCAGCAGCCAACTGGGGGCGACTGATGGCTACACCTTC

j_call: TRBJ1-5
clone_size: .
v_call: TRBV7-7
d_call: .
cdr3_aa: CASSSYQPQHF
cdr3_nt: TGTGCTAGCAGCTCGTATCAGCCCCAGCATTTT

j_call: TRBJ2-1
clone_size: few
v_call: TRBV15
d_call: TRBD2
cdr3_aa: CATSRDFPSGLGEQFF
cdr3_nt: TGTGCCACCAGCAGAGATTTCCCTAGCGGTTTGGGTGAGCAGTTCTTC

j_call: TRBJ2-1
clone_size: .
v_call: TRBV5-1
d_call: .
cdr3_aa: CASSPDYEQFF
cdr3_nt: TGCGCCAGCAGCCCTGACTATGAGCAGTTCTTC

j_call: TRBJ2-1
clone_size: few
v_call: TRBV11-1
d_call: TRBD2
cdr3_aa: CASTGGGCPYNEQFF
cdr3_nt: TGTGCCAGCACCGGGGGGGGGTGCCCTTACAATGAGCAGTTCTTC

j_call: TRBJ2-1
clone_size: few
v_call: TRBV12-3/TRBV12-4
d_call: .
cdr3_aa: CASSVEGYNEQFF
cdr3_nt: TGTGCCAGCAGTGTAGAGGGTTACAATGAGCAGTTCTTC

j_call: TRBJ1-1
clone_size: few
v_call: TRBV20-1
d_call: .
cdr3_aa: CSARLGTMAFF
cdr3_nt: TGCAGTGCTAGGCTCGGTACCATGGCTTTCTTT

j_call: TRBJ2-6
clone_size: .
v_call: TRBV20-1
d_call: .
cdr3_aa: CSAGDRVGSGANVLTF
cdr3_nt: TGCAGTGCTGGAGATAGGGTCGGGTCCGGGGCCAACGTCCTGACTTTC

j_call: TRBJ2-5
clone_size: few
v_call: TRBV5-1
d_call: TRBD2
cdr3_aa: CASSTMVGIAGKETQYF
cdr3_nt: TGCGCCAGCAGCACCATGGTGGGCATAGCGGGGAAAGAGACCCAGTACTTC

j_call: TRBJ1-5
clone_size: few
v_call: TRBV5-8
d_call: .
cdr3_aa: CASSSGPRGQPQHF
cdr3_nt: TGTGCCAGCAGCTCGGGGCCCAGGGGTCAGCCCCAGCATTTT

j_call: TRBJ1-2
clone_size: few
v_call: TRBV7-2
d_call: .
cdr3_aa: CASNQGTNYGYTF
cdr3_nt: TGTGCCAGCAATCAGGGTACTAACTATGGCTACACCTTC

j_call: TRBJ1-4
clone_size: few
v_call: TRBV18
d_call: .
cdr3_aa: CASSRYREDNEKLFF
cdr3_nt: TGTGCCAGCTCGCGTTACAGGGAAGATAATGAAAAACTGTTTTTT

j_call: TRBJ1-2
clone_size: .
v_call: TRBV5-1
d_call: TRBD1
cdr3_aa: CASTQGDSSNYGYTF
cdr3_nt: TGCGCCAGCACCCAAGGGGACAGTTCTAACTATGGCTACACCTTC

j_call: TRBJ1-3
clone_size: .
v_call: TRBV7-7
d_call: .
cdr3_aa: CASTTGVGNTIYF
cdr3_nt: TGTGCCAGCACCACCGGGGTCGGAAACACCATATATTTT

j_call: TRBJ2-7
clone_size: .
v_call: TRBV7-3
d_call: .
cdr3_aa: CASSSARESLTYEQYF
cdr3_nt: TGTGCCAGCAGCTCCGCGAGGGAGAGCCTTACCTACGAGCAGTACTTC

j_call: TRBJ2-3
clone_size: many
v_call: TRBV25-1
d_call: .
cdr3_aa: CASSVQSTDTQYF
cdr3_nt: TGTGCCAGCAGTGTTCAGAGCACAGATACGCAGTATTTT

j_call: TRBJ2-1
clone_size: few
v_call: TRBV3-1
d_call: .
cdr3_aa: CASRNLFSGLYNEQFF
cdr3_nt: TGTGCCAGCAGAAACCTCTTCAGCGGGCTCTACAATGAGCAGTTCTTC

j_call: TRBJ1-1
clone_size: .
v_call: TRBV20-1
d_call: TRBD1
cdr3_aa: CSASRGPRTEAFF
cdr3_nt: TGCAGTGCTAGTAGGGGGCCCCGGACTGAAGCTTTCTTT

j_call: TRBJ2-3
clone_size: few
v_call: TRBV20-1
d_call: TRBD2
cdr3_aa: CSARGEYGGGHTDTQYF
cdr3_nt: TGCAGTGCTAGAGGGGAGTACGGCGGGGGGCACACAGATACGCAGTATTTT

j_call: TRBJ1-2
clone_size: .
v_call: TRBV5-1
d_call: .
cdr3_aa: CASSLSGEAYGYTF
cdr3_nt: TGCGCCAGCAGCTTGTCAGGGGAGGCCTATGGCTACACCTTC

j_call: TRBJ2-3
clone_size: .
v_call: TRBV12-3/TRBV12-4
d_call: .
cdr3_aa: CASSPRGDRSSTDAQYF
cdr3_nt: TGTGCCAGCAGTCCGCGCGGGGACCGTTCTAGCACAGATGCGCAGTATTTT